The next 6 T cell receptor beta chains were all read from a single sample in a study of CD8 T cells in ankylosing spondylitis. TCRdb re-called the 5' RACE reads through MiXCR, storing one row per CDR3 protein. The sample has about 24,000 distinct CDR3 sequences, around 13% seen once. Sequencing was carried out using blood. The receptors were sampled from a male donor with ankylosing spondylitis or in good health (not recorded which).

The rearrangement links TRBV6-2 or TRBV6-3 to TRBJ1-2, with a possible D match to TRBD1 (5 bases). V lost 6 bases to trimming and J lost 8 bases, with 22 bases between them. Germline V gene sequence: CDR1 MNHEY, CDR2 SVGEGT. The CDR3 covers 15 residues. The CDR3 DNA sequence: TGTGCCAGCAGCTCCTCGACCGGGACCTGGCGGGGCTACACCTTC. It translates to CASSSSTGTWRGYTF.

This clonotype was seen a few times. V is TRBV20-1 and J is TRBJ2-7; D unresolved. The CDR3 is 14 amino acids. Germline V gene lookup returns CDR1 DFQATT and CDR2 SNEGSKA (reference sequence). Trimming took 3 bases from V and 0 from J, leaving 12 bases between them. CDR3 nucleotides: TGCAGTGCTAGTAATGACGCGTCCTCCTACGAGCAGTACTTC. This gives the protein CSASNDASSYEQYF.

The rearrangement links TRBV29-1 to TRBJ1-4; D is undetermined. CDR1 and CDR2 from the germline V gene are SQVTM and ANQGSEA. The CDR3 runs 11 residues. V was cut by 7 bases and J by 5 bases, with 8 bases left in between. The CDR3 sequence: CSAKQNEKLFF. DNA for the CDR3: TGCAGCGCCAAACAGAATGAAAAACTGTTTTTT.

A few counts support this clonotype. The rearrangement joins TRBV6-6 to TRBJ1-4; D unclear. Trimming shortened V by 6 bases and J by 3 bases, and 5 bases separated the two germline ends. Germline CDR1 MNHNY, CDR2 SVGAGI (reference sequence). This CDR3 is 12 amino acids long. CDR3 residues: CASRGPNEKLFF. CDR3 DNA: TGTGCCAGCAGAGGCCCTAATGAAAAACTGTTTTTT.

J is TRBJ2-1 and V is TRBV20-1; D is ambiguous. Germline V gene data show CDR1 as DFQATT and CDR2 as SNEGSKA (reference sequence). The CDR3 has 9 amino acids. The ends were cut back, 3 bases at V and 8 bases at J, with 2 bases in the middle. Written as DNA, the CDR3 is TGCAGTGCTAGCGATGAGCAGTTCTTC. It codes for CSASDEQFF.

The genes are TRBV4-1 and TRBJ2-5, with TRBD1 identical over 11 bases. The V gene end was trimmed by 1 base and the J gene end by 4 bases; junction bases not matched to a gene: 2. CDR3 length: 15 amino acids. CDR1 and CDR2 (germline): MGHRA, YSYEKL. This CDR3 is CASSQVGTGGETQYF. The DNA of the CDR3 is TGCGCCAGCAGCCAAGTCGGGACAGGGGGAGAGACCCAGTACTTC.